A selection of T cell receptor beta chains follows, all from one sample in a study of T-cell reconstitution after alpha-beta-depleted transplantation in children. MiXCR, applied by TCRdb to the PCR reads, yields one record per CDR3 protein. The repertoire holds around 700,000 distinct CDR3 sequences, with under 15% as singletons. The specimen comprised PBMCs, sampled before TCRalphabeta/CD19-depleted stem cell transplant. All receptors come from a girl between 2 and 10 years old with congenital amegakaryocytic thrombocytopenia, due to receive a stem cell transplant. Both conserved end residues are part of each CDR3. A D gene is named only where the DNA matches it firmly. Clone size is stated in some rows and not others, as once, few, many or a class when expanded.

v_call: TRBV5-6
j_call: TRBJ2-2
d_call: .
clone_size: many
cdr3_nt: TGTGCCAGCAGCTTTCTCGGGGAGCTGTTTTTT
cdr3_aa: CASSFLGELFF

v_call: TRBV7-6
j_call: TRBJ2-7
d_call: TRBD2
clone_size: .
cdr3_nt: TGTGCCAGCAGCTCAGGGACTAGCGACGAGCAGTACTTC
cdr3_aa: CASSSGTSDEQYF

v_call: TRBV20-1
j_call: TRBJ2-3
d_call: .
clone_size: many
cdr3_nt: TGCAGTGCTAATTTCGGGAGAATGGGTAATACGCAGTATTTT
cdr3_aa: CSANFGRMGNTQYF

v_call: TRBV11-2
j_call: TRBJ1-2
d_call: .
clone_size: .
cdr3_nt: TGTGCCAGCAGCTCTCTGGTGGGCGAAGGCTACACCTTC
cdr3_aa: CASSSLVGEGYTF

v_call: TRBV11-2
j_call: TRBJ2-3
d_call: .
clone_size: many
cdr3_nt: TGTGCCAGCAGCCTTTTCGGGGGGCGCACAGATACGCAGTATTTT
cdr3_aa: CASSLFGGRTDTQYF

v_call: TRBV4-1
j_call: TRBJ2-7
d_call: .
clone_size: .
cdr3_nt: TGCGCCAGCAGCCAAGAAGGCGGCAGGGTATCGGAAAAATACGAGCAGTACTTC
cdr3_aa: CASSQEGGRVSEKYEQYF

v_call: TRBV3-1
j_call: TRBJ2-7
d_call: .
clone_size: few
cdr3_nt: TGTGCCAGCAGCCAACGTGGACCCTACGAGCAGTACTTC
cdr3_aa: CASSQRGPYEQYF

v_call: TRBV20-1
j_call: TRBJ1-2
d_call: .
clone_size: many
cdr3_nt: TGCAGTGCTGCACCGGGCAGCCTATATGGCTACACCTTC
cdr3_aa: CSAAPGSLYGYTF

v_call: TRBV6-2/TRBV6-3
j_call: TRBJ2-3
d_call: TRBD2
clone_size: many
cdr3_nt: TGTGCCAGCAGTTACTTCTACCAGGCGGGAGATAGGGATACGCAGTATTTT
cdr3_aa: CASSYFYQAGDRDTQYF

v_call: TRBV25-1
j_call: TRBJ2-1
d_call: .
clone_size: few
cdr3_nt: TGTGCCAGCAGCGATAGCGGCTATAGCTCCTACAATGAGCAGTTCTTC
cdr3_aa: CASSDSGYSSYNEQFF

v_call: TRBV12-3/TRBV12-4
j_call: TRBJ2-6
d_call: TRBD2
clone_size: .
cdr3_nt: TGTGCCAGCAACGAGCGGGAGGGCCTCTCTGGGGCCAACGTCCTGACTTTC
cdr3_aa: CASNEREGLSGANVLTF

v_call: TRBV12-3/TRBV12-4
j_call: TRBJ2-1
d_call: TRBD2
clone_size: .
cdr3_nt: TGTGCCAGCACCCCAGCGGGGCCTGAGCAGTTCTTC
cdr3_aa: CASTPAGPEQFF

v_call: TRBV11-2
j_call: TRBJ2-7
d_call: .
clone_size: .
cdr3_nt: TGTGCCAGCAGCTTACCTGGGCTTTGGTACGAGCAGTACTTC
cdr3_aa: CASSLPGLWYEQYF

v_call: TRBV2
j_call: TRBJ2-5
d_call: .
clone_size: few
cdr3_nt: TGTGCCAGCAGGCGAAGTCGGGAGACCCAGTACTTC
cdr3_aa: CASRRSRETQYF

v_call: TRBV7-9
j_call: TRBJ2-5
d_call: TRBD2
clone_size: few
cdr3_nt: TGTGCCAGCAGCCGACCGACTAGCGGAGTTAGAGAGACCCAGTACTTC
cdr3_aa: CASSRPTSGVRETQYF

v_call: TRBV6-1
j_call: TRBJ2-7
d_call: .
clone_size: many
cdr3_nt: TGTGCCAGCAGTGAAGTTGCGACAGCTCCCTACGAGCAGTACTTC
cdr3_aa: CASSEVATAPYEQYF

v_call: TRBV5-1
j_call: TRBJ2-2
d_call: TRBD2
clone_size: .
cdr3_nt: TGCGCCAGCAGCTCCCTAAATCTAGCGGGAGTCACCGGGGAGCTGTTTTTT
cdr3_aa: CASSSLNLAGVTGELFF

v_call: TRBV12-3/TRBV12-4
j_call: TRBJ1-2
d_call: TRBD1
clone_size: few
cdr3_nt: TGTGCCAGCAGTGGTCCGGGACAGACTAAGGGTGGCTATGGCTACACCTTC
cdr3_aa: CASSGPGQTKGGYGYTF

v_call: TRBV7-6
j_call: TRBJ2-5
d_call: .
clone_size: few
cdr3_nt: TGTGCCAGCAGCTTCAGAGGAGGGGGAGAGACCCAGTACTTC
cdr3_aa: CASSFRGGGETQYF

v_call: TRBV4-1
j_call: TRBJ2-3
d_call: TRBD2
clone_size: few
cdr3_nt: TGCGCCAGCAGCCAAGTCCTAGCGGGAATCCCCACAGATACGCAGTATTTT
cdr3_aa: CASSQVLAGIPTDTQYF

v_call: TRBV11-2
j_call: TRBJ2-1
d_call: .
clone_size: many
cdr3_nt: TGTGCCAGCAGCTTATTAGCCCCACGGACCCCCATCAATGAGCAGTTCTTC
cdr3_aa: CASSLLAPRTPINEQFF

v_call: TRBV6-6
j_call: TRBJ2-7
d_call: .
clone_size: many
cdr3_nt: TGTGCCAGCAGCCAAAACGAGCAGTACTTC
cdr3_aa: CASSQNEQYF

v_call: TRBV18
j_call: TRBJ2-7
d_call: TRBD2
clone_size: .
cdr3_nt: TGTGCCAGCTCACCACCTACGGCGGGGGTTAGCTCCTACGAGCAGTACTTC
cdr3_aa: CASSPPTAGVSSYEQYF

v_call: TRBV29-1
j_call: TRBJ1-2
d_call: TRBD1
clone_size: many
cdr3_nt: TGCAGCGTTGAAGTCGGGACAGGGGATGGCTACACCTTC
cdr3_aa: CSVEVGTGDGYTF

v_call: TRBV7-9
j_call: TRBJ2-6
d_call: .
clone_size: many
cdr3_nt: TGTGCCAGCAAACCCCGACGGAGTGGGGCCAACGTCCTGACTTTC
cdr3_aa: CASKPRRSGANVLTF

v_call: TRBV20-1
j_call: TRBJ1-4
d_call: .
clone_size: many
cdr3_nt: TGCAGTGCACCGACTGGGAGTAATGAAAAACTGTTTTTT
cdr3_aa: CSAPTGSNEKLFF

v_call: TRBV6-5
j_call: TRBJ2-3
d_call: .
clone_size: many
cdr3_nt: TGTGCCAGCAGTTACGGGTGGGAAGATACGCAGTATTTT
cdr3_aa: CASSYGWEDTQYF

v_call: TRBV2
j_call: TRBJ1-2
d_call: .
clone_size: .
cdr3_nt: TGTGCCAGCAGTGATGGCCATGGCTACACCTTC
cdr3_aa: CASSDGHGYTF

v_call: TRBV20-1
j_call: TRBJ1-5
d_call: .
clone_size: .
cdr3_nt: TGCAGTGCTAGAGATGGCAGCAATCAGCCCCAGCATTTT
cdr3_aa: CSARDGSNQPQHF

v_call: TRBV5-1
j_call: TRBJ2-1
d_call: TRBD1
clone_size: many
cdr3_nt: TGCGCCAGCAATGGTAGGGGGCTAGCTCTCAATGAGCAGTTCTTC
cdr3_aa: CASNGRGLALNEQFF

v_call: TRBV20-1
j_call: TRBJ2-7
d_call: TRBD1
clone_size: many
cdr3_nt: TGCAGTGCAACCGTGACAGGGACCTACGAGCAGTACTTC
cdr3_aa: CSATVTGTYEQYF

v_call: TRBV12-3/TRBV12-4
j_call: TRBJ2-7
d_call: .
clone_size: many
cdr3_nt: TGTGCCAGCAGTTTTCGTGCTTCCTACGAGCAGTACTTC
cdr3_aa: CASSFRASYEQYF

v_call: TRBV12-3/TRBV12-4
j_call: TRBJ2-1
d_call: TRBD2
clone_size: many
cdr3_nt: TGTGCCAGCAGTAAAGGACTAGCGGGATGGAACAATGAGCAGTTCTTC
cdr3_aa: CASSKGLAGWNNEQFF

v_call: TRBV20-1
j_call: TRBJ1-1
d_call: TRBD1
clone_size: .
cdr3_nt: TGCAGTGCGACAGGGGAAACTGAAGCTTTCTTT
cdr3_aa: CSATGETEAFF

v_call: TRBV20-1
j_call: TRBJ1-5
d_call: .
clone_size: many
cdr3_nt: TGCAGTGCTAGAGATGGCGCACAGATCAATCAGCCCCAGCATTTT
cdr3_aa: CSARDGAQINQPQHF

v_call: TRBV14
j_call: TRBJ1-1
d_call: .
clone_size: few
cdr3_nt: TGTGCCAGCAGCCAAGATGTAGGGGTCGCTGAAGCTTTCTTT
cdr3_aa: CASSQDVGVAEAFF

v_call: TRBV20-1
j_call: TRBJ2-7
d_call: TRBD2
clone_size: .
cdr3_nt: TGCAGTGCTATCAACCACCCTAGCGGGAGTACATACGAGCAGTACTTC
cdr3_aa: CSAINHPSGSTYEQYF

v_call: TRBV21-1
j_call: TRBJ2-7
d_call: .
clone_size: few
cdr3_nt: TGTGCCAGCAGCAAAAGAGAAGGGGGAGGAAGCTGCTACGAGCAGTACTTC
cdr3_aa: CASSKREGGGSCYEQYF